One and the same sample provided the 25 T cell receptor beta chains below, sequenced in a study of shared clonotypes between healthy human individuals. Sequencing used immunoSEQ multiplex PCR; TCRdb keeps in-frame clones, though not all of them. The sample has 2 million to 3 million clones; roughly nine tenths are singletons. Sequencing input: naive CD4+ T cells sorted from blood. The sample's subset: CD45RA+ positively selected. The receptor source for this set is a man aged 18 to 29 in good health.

CDR3 coding DNA: TGTGCCATCAGCCTAGCGGGGGGTGTCAATGAGCAGTTCTTC. This sequence encodes CAISLAGGVNEQFF. This chain uses TRBV10-3 with TRBJ2-1; 11 bases agree with TRBD2. The ends lost 6 bases at V and 6 bases at J; junction bases unmatched: 4. The V gene's germline CDR1 is ENHRY and CDR2 SYGVKD. The CDR3 has 14 amino acids.

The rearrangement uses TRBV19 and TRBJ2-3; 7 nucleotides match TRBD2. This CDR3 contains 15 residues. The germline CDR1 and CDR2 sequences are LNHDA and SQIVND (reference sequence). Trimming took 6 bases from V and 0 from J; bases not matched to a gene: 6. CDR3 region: CASSLTGGSTDTQYF. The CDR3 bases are TGTGCCAGTAGCCTAACGGGGGGTAGCACAGATACGCAGTATTTT.

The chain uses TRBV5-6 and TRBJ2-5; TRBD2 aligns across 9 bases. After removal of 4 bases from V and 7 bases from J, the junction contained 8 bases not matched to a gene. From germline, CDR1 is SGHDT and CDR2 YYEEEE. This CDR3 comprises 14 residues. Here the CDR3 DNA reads TGTGCCAGCAGCACCGCTAGCGGGGAGGCGACCCAGTACTTC. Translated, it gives CASSTASGEATQYF.

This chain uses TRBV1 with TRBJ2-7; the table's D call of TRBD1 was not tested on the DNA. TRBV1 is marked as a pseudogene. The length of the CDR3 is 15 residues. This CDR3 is CTSSPTGQDCYEQYF. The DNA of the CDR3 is TGCACCAGCAGCCCGACAGGACAGGACTGTTACGAGCAGTACTTC.

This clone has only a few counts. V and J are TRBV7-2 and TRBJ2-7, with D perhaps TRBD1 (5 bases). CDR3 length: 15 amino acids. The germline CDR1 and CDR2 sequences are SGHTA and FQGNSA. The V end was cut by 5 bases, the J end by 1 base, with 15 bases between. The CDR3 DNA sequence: TGTGCCAGCAGCGGGGCTGGACGGGCGTCCTACGAGCAGTACTTC. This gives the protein CASSGAGRASYEQYF.

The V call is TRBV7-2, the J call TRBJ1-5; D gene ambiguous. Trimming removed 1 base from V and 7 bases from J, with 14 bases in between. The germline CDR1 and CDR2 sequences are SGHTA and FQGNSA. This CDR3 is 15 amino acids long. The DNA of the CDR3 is TGTGCCAGCAGCTTAGTCCCAGGATCGGGCCAGCCCCAGCATTTT. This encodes CASSLVPGSGQPQHF.

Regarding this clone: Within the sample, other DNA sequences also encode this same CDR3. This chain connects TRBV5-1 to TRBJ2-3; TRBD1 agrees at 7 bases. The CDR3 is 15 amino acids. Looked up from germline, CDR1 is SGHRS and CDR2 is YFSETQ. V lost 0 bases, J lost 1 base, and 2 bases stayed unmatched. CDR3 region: CASSLGQGGTDTQYF. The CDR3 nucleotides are TGCGCCAGCAGCTTGGGACAGGGCGGCACAGATACGCAGTATTTT.

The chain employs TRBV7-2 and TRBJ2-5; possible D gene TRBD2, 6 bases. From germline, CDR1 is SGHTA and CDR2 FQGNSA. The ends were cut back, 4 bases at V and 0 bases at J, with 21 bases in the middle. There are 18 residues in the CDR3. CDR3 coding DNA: TGTGCCAGCAGCTCATCGTTCGTTCGGGAGTGGTACCAAGAGACCCAGTACTTC. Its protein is CASSSSFVREWYQETQYF.

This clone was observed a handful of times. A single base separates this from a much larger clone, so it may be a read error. The CDR3 DNA sequence: TGTGCCAGCAGCGCCTCCTACGAGCAGTACTTC. This sequence encodes CASSASYEQYF. This rearrangement joins TRBV7-8 to TRBJ2-7; D remains ambiguous. Trimming left V 5 bases short and J 0 bases short, with 2 bases between. Germline CDR1 and CDR2: SGHVS and FQNEAQ. CDR3 length: 11 amino acids.

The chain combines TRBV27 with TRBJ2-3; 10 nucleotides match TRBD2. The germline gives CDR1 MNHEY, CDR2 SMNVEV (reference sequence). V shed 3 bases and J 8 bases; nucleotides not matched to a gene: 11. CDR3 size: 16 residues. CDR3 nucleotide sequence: TGTGCCAGCAGTTTTAAGACAGCGGGAGGGTTGGGTACGCAGTATTTT. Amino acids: CASSFKTAGGLGTQYF.

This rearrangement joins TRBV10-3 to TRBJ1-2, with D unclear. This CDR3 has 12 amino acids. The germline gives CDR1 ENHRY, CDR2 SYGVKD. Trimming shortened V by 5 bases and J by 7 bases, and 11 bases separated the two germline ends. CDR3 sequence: CAISPSDTGYTF. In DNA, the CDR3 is TGTGCCATCAGTCCCTCGGATACTGGCTACACCTTC.

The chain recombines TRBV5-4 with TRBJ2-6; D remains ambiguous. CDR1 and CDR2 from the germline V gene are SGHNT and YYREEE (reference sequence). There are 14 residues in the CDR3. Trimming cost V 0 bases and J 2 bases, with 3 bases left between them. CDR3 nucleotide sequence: TGTGCCAGCAGCTTGGGTGCTGGGGCCAACGTCCTGACTTTC. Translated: CASSLGAGANVLTF.

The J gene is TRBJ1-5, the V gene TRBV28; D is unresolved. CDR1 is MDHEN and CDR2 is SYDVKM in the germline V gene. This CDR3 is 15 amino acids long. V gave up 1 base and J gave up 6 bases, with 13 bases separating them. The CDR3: CASSLSSSLGQPQHF. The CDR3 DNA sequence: TGTGCCAGCAGTTTATCGTCCAGTTTGGGTCAGCCCCAGCATTTT.

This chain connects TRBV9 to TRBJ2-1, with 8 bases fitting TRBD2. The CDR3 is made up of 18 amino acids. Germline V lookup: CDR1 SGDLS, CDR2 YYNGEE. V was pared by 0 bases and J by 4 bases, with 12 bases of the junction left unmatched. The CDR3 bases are TGTGCCAGCAGCGTAGAGGTAGGAGCGGGAGTGGGGTACAATGAGCAGTTCTTC. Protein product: CASSVEVGAGVGYNEQFF.

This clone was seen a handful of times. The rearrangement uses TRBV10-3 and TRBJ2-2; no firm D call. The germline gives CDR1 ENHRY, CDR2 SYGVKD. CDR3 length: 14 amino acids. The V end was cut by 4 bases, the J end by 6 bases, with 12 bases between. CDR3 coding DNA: TGTGCCATCAGTGGAGAGACTCCCTCCGGGGAGCTGTTTTTT. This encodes CAISGETPSGELFF.

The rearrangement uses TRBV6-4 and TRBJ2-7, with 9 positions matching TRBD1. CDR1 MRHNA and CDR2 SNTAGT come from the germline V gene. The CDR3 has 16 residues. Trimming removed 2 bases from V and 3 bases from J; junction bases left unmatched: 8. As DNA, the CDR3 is TGTGCCAGCAGTGACACGCGAGGACAGGGGAACTACGAGCAGTACTTC. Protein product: CASSDTRGQGNYEQYF.

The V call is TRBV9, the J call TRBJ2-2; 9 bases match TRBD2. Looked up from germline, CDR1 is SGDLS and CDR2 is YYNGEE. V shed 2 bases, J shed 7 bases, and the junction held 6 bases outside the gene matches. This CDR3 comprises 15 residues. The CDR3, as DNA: TGTGCCAGCAGCGTGGCTAGCGGGAATCACGGGGAGCTGTTTTTT. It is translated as CASSVASGNHGELFF.

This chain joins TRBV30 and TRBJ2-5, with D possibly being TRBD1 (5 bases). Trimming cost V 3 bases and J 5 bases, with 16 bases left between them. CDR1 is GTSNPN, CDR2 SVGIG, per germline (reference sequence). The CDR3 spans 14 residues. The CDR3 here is CAWRAQELGETQYF. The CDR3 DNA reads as TGTGCCTGGAGAGCACAGGAGCTCGGGGAGACCCAGTACTTC.

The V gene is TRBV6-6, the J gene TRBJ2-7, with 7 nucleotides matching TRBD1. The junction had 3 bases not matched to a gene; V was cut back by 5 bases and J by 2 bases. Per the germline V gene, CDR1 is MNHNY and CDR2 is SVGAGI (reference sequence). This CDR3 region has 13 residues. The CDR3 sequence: CASSVDRAYEQYF. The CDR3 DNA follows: TGTGCCAGCAGTGTAGACAGGGCCTACGAGCAGTACTTC.

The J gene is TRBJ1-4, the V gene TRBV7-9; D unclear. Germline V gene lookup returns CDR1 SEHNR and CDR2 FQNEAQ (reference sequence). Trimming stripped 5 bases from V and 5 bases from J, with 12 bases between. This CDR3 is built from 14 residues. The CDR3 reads CASSLDLRNEKLFF. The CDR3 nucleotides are TGTGCCAGCAGCCTGGACCTGAGGAATGAAAAACTGTTTTTT.

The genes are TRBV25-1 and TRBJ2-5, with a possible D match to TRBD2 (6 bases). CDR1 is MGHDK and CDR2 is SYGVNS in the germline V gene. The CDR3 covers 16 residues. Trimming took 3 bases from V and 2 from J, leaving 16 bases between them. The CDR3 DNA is TGTGCCAGCAGTGAGGGGGGACGGAAAGCTCAAGAGACCCAGTACTTC. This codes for CASSEGGRKAQETQYF. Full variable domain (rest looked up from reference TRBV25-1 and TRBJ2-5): EADIYQTPRYLVIGTGKKITLECSQTMGHDKMYWYQQDPGMELHLIHYSYGVNSTEKGDLSSESTVSRIRTEHFPLTLESARPSHTSQYLCASSEGGRKAQETQYFGPGTRLLVL.

CDR3 region: CASSSPDVVVKNTIYF. The DNA for the CDR3 is TGTGCCAGCAGCTCCCCCGACGTCGTGGTCAAGAACACCATATATTTT. The chain employs TRBV7-2 and TRBJ1-3; no clear D. The CDR3 covers 16 residues. V was clipped by 4 bases and J by 7 bases, with 20 bases between them. Germline V gene lookup returns CDR1 SGHTA and CDR2 FQGNSA.

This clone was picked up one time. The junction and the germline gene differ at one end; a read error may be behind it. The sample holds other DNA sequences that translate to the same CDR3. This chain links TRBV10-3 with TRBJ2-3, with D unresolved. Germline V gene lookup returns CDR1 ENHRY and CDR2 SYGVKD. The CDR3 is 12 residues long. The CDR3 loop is CAIKGSTDTQYF. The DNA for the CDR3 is TGTGCCATCAAGGGTAGCACGGATACGCAGTATTTT.

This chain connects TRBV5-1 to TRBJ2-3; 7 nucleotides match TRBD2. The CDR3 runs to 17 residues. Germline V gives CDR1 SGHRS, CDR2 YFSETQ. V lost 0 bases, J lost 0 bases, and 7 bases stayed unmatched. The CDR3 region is CASSLAGLAASTDTQYF. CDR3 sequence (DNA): TGCGCCAGCAGCTTGGCTGGCCTAGCGGCTAGCACAGATACGCAGTATTTT.

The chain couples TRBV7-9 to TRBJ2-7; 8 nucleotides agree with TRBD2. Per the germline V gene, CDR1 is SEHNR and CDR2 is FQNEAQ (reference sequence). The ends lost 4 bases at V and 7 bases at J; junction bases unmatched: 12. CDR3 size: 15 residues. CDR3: CASSSRREDWGEQYF. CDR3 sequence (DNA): TGTGCCAGCAGCTCGCGGCGGGAGGATTGGGGGGAGCAGTACTTC.